This T cell receptor beta chain was found in a study of shared clonotypes between healthy human individuals. The investigators split CD4+ cells into a CD45RA+ naive subset and a CD45RA-negative memory subset. Study processing details: Without quality scores, immunoSEQ junctional reads could not be filtered like full-length reads. Some clones are missing from TCRdb's copy, which holds only in-frame ones; the method was immunoSEQ multiplex PCR. Clone size and V and J calls were adopted from that table, with D and trimming inferred from the DNA. Here the sample spans about 960,000 clones, approximately 80% being singletons. The sequenced material came from memory CD4+ T cells sorted from blood. Described subset: CD45RA-negative fraction. This TCR was recovered from a man younger than 30 in good health.

CDR3 region: CASSPEDSGYTF. The CDR3 nucleotides are TGTGCCAGCTCACCAGAGGATAGCGGCTACACCTTC. V gene TRBV18 combines with J gene TRBJ1-2; D remains ambiguous. Germline V gene sequence: CDR1 KGHSH, CDR2 LQKENI. V was cut by 2 bases and J by 8 bases, with 9 bases left in between. The CDR3 runs to 12 residues.